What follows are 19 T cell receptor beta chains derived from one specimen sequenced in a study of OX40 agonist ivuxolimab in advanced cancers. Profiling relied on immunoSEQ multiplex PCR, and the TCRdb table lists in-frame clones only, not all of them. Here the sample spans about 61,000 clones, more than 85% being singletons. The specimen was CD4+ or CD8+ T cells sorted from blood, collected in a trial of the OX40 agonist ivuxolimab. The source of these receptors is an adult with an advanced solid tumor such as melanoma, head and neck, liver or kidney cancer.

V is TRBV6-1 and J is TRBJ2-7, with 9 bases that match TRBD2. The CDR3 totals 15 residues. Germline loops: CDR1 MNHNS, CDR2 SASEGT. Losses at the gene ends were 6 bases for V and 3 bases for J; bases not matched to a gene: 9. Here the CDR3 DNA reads TGTGCCAGCAGGGAACGGCGGGGGGGTCACTACGAGCAGTACTTC. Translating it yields CASRERRGGHYEQYF.

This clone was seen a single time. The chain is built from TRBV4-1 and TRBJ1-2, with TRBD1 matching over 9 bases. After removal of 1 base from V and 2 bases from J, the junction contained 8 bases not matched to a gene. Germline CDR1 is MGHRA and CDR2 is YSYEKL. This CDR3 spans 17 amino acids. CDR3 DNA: TGCGCCAGCAGCCAAGTTACAGGGGGCGCGGCGAACTATGGCTACACCTTC. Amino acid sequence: CASSQVTGGAANYGYTF.

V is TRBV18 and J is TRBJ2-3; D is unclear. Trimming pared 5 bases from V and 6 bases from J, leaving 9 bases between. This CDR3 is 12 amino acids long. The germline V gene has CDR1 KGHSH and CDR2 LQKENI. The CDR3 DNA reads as TGTGCCAGCTCAGTCGATGGGGATACGCAGTATTTT. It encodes CASSVDGDTQYF.

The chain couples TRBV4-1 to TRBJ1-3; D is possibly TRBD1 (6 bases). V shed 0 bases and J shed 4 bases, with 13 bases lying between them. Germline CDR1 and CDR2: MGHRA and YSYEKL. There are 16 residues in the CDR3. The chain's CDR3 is CASSQEGGGIGNTIYF. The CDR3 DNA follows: TGCGCCAGCAGCCAAGAAGGGGGGGGGATCGGAAACACCATATATTTT.

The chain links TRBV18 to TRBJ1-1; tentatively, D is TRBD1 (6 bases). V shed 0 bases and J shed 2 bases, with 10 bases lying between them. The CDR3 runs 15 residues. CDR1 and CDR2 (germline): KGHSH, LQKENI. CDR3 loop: CASSPPVGGNTEAFF. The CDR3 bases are TGTGCCAGCTCACCACCGGTTGGGGGCAACACTGAAGCTTTCTTT.

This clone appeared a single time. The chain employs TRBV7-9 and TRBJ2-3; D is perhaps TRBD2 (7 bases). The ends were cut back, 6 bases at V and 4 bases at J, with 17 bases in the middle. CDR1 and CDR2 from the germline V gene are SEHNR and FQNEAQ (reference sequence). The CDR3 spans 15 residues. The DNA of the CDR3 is TGTGCCAGCAGAACGTCGGGGGGCCGGGCAGATACGCAGTATTTT. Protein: CASRTSGGRADTQYF.

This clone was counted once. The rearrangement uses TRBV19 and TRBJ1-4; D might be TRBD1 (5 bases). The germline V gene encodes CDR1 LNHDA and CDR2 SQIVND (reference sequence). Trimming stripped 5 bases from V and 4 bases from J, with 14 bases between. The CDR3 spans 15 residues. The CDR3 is CASSGPGGINEKLFF. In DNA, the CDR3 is TGTGCCAGTAGTGGGCCCGGGGGTATTAATGAAAAACTGTTTTTT. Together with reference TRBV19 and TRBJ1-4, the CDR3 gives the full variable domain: DGGITQSPKYLFRKEGQNVTLSCEQNLNHDAMYWYRQDPGQGLRLIYYSQIVNDFQKGDIAEGYSVSREKKESFPLTVTSAQKNPTAFYLCASSGPGGINEKLFFGSGTQLSVL.

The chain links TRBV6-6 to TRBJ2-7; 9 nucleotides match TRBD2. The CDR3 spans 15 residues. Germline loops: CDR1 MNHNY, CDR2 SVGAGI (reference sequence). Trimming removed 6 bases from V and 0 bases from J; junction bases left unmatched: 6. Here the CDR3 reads CASRDIAGASYEQYF. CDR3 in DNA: TGTGCCAGCAGAGATATAGCGGGGGCCTCCTACGAGCAGTACTTC.

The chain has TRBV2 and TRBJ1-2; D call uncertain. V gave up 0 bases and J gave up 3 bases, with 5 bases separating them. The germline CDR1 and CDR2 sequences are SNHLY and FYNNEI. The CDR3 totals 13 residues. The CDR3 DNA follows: TGTGCCAGCAGTGAAGCTCGGGACTATGGCTACACCTTC. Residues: CASSEARDYGYTF.

CDR3 loop: CASSLITANTGELFF. CDR3 DNA sequence: TGCGCCAGCAGCCTAATTACAGCGAACACCGGGGAGCTGTTTTTT. The genes are TRBV5-1 and TRBJ2-2; D remains ambiguous. CDR3 size: 15 residues. Germline CDR1 SGHRS, CDR2 YFSETQ. Trimming cost V 4 bases and J 0 bases, with 10 bases left between them.

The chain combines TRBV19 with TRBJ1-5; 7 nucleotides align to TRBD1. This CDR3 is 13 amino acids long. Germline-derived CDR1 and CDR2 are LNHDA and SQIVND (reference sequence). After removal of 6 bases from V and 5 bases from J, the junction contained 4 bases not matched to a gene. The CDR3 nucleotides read TGTGCCAGTAGGACAGGGCAGTATCAGCCCCAGCATTTT. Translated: CASRTGQYQPQHF.

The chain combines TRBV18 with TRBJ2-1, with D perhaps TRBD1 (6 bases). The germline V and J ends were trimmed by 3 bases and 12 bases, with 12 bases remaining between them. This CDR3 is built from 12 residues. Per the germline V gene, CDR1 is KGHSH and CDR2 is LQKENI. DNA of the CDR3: TGTGCCAGCTCACCGTTTGAGACAGGGCAGTTCTTC. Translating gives CASSPFETGQFF. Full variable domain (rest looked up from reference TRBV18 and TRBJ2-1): NAGVMQNPRHLVRRRGQEARLRCSPMKGHSHVYWYRQLPEEGLKFMVYLQKENIIDESGMPKERFSAEFPKEGPSILRIQQVVRGDSAAYFCASSPFETGQFFGPGTRLTVL.

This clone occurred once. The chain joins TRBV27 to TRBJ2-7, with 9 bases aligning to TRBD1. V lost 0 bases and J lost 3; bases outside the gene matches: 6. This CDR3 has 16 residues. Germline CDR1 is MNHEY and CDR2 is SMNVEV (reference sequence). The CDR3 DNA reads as TGTGCCAGCAGTTTATCGGGGACAGGGTGGAACTACGAGCAGTACTTC. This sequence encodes CASSLSGTGWNYEQYF.

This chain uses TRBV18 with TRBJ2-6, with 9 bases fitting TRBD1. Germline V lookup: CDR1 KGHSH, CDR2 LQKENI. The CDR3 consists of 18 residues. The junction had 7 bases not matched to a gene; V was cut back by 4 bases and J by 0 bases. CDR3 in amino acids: CASSRTGGSSSGANVLTF. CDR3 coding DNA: TGTGCCAGCTCACGCACAGGGGGCAGCTCCTCTGGGGCCAACGTCCTGACTTTC.

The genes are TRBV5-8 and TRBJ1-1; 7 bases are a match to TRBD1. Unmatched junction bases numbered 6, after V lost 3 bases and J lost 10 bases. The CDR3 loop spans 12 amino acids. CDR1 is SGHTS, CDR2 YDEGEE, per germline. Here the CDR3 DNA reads TGTGCCAGCAGCTCCATGAGGGGGCTAGCTTTCTTT. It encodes CASSSMRGLAFF.

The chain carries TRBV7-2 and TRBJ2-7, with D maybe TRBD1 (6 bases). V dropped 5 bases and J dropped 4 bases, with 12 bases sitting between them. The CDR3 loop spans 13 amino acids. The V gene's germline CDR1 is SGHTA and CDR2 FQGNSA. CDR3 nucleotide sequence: TGTGCCAGCAGCCTCGGACAGCCATACGAGCAGTACTTC. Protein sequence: CASSLGQPYEQYF.

CDR3 sequence: CASSLQWVQPQHF. The DNA for the CDR3 is TGTGCCAGCAGCTTACAATGGGTTCAGCCCCAGCATTTT. This chain uses TRBV5-8 with TRBJ1-5; D not resolved. The CDR3 covers 13 residues. Germline V gene lookup returns CDR1 SGHTS and CDR2 YDEGEE. V gave up 2 bases and J gave up 6 bases, with 9 bases separating them. The full variable domain, with the rest looked up from reference TRBV5-8 and TRBJ1-5, is EAGVTQSPTHLIKTRGQQATLRCSPISGHTSVYWYQQALGLGLQFLLWYDEGEERNRGNFPPRFSGRQFPNYSSELNVNALELEDSALYLCASSLQWVQPQHFGDGTRLSIL.

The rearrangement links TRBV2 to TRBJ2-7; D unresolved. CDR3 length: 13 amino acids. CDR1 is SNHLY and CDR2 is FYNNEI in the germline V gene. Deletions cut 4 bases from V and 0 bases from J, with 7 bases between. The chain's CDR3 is CASSVGSSYEQYF. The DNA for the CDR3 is TGTGCCAGCAGTGTTGGCAGCTCCTACGAGCAGTACTTC.

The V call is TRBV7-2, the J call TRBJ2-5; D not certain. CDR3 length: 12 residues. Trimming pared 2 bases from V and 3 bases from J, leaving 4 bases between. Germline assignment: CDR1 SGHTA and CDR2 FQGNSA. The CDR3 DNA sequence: TGTGCCAGCAGCTTACTGGAAGAGACCCAGTACTTC. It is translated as CASSLLEETQYF.